This T cell receptor (beta chain) is drawn from a study of blood T cell repertoires in COVID-19 (dated by TCRdb to the early 2020s). As for the study more broadly: The collaborator samples originated in the United States, Italy and Spain and spanned the acute and convalescent phases of COVID-19. The prospective study material was composed of cDNA or gDNA derived from T cells, B-cell-depleted T cells, or PBMCs. The dataset comprised deeply sampled blood TCRbeta repertoires from subjects exposed to, actively infected with, or recovered from COVID-19. The repertoires were released in a freely available public database intended as a resource for research on the immune response to SARS-CoV-2. Samples were obtained from the ongoing ImmuneRACE study (first 160 participants) and from 1,200 or so subjects provided by 6 global collaborators. A de-identified subject ID, COVID-19 status, age in years and sex were almost always included in the sample metadata. Where HLA class I and class II types were available, the types were taken from metadata supplied by the sample provider, not from assay-based typing.

Beyond this particular receptor, the publication reports: How much clinical and demographic metadata was included differed by source and by participant, and the metadata was provided uncurated.

TCRbeta CDR3 regions were amplified from genomic DNA using the immunoSEQ Assay, a bias-controlled multiplex PCR. The paper's processing steps were these. Within the assay, amplification of reference gene primers was used to estimate how many nucleated cells each sample contained. To quantify the absolute abundance of each unique TCRbeta CDR3 rearrangement, sequence reads were collapsed and filtered. Productive Simpson clonality was computed per sample as the square root of Simpson's diversity index over productive rearrangements. This immuneACCESS table, as held by TCRdb, lists in-frame sequences with V and J called but not all clones. Of the missing ones, under half trace to an unresolved V gene in checked studies; the others have no known cause. The V and J calls and clone size come from that table; D and trimming were worked out from the DNA. The sample table contains approximately 210,000 clones; only one count was recorded for approximately 79% of them. The ten biggest clones cover around 5.4% of the sample.

This clone was observed a handful of times. What antigen it recognizes has not been identified. No base-level quality is on record; no much larger clone is a single base apart. CDR1 and CDR2, per the germline V gene (reference sequence), are MNHEY and SMNVEV. Germline trimming amounts to 5 bases on V and 8 bases on J, with 10 as the count of junction bases outside the gene matches. CDR3 length: 14 amino acids, cysteine to phenylalanine. Of all the DNA, just the CDR3 is kept, 42 bases in frame from base 1. Collaborating institutions collected whole blood in K2EDTA tubes following their own protocols. Collaborator samples were shipped for TCRbeta analysis as frozen whole blood, isolated PBMCs, or DNA extracted from either sample type.

Sequenced material: peripheral blood. This receptor was taken from a human donor in a cohort sampled during active COVID-19. This sequence uses TRBV27 and TRBJ1-2; the junction holds 8 bases that match TRBD1. DNA sequence: TGTGCCAGCAGTCCGACGACAGGGGCGGGAGGCTACACCTTC. It specifies CASSPTTGAGGYTF.